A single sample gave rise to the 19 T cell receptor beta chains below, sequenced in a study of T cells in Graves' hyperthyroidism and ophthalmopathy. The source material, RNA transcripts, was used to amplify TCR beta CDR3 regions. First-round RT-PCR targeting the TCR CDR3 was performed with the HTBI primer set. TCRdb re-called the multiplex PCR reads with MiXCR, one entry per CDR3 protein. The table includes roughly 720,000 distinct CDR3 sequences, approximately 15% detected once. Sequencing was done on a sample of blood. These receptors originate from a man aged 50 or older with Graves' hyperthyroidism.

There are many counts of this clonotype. The CDR3 spells CASSPRGGRGYEQYF. For the CDR3, the DNA is TGTGCCAGCAGTCCGAGGGGGGGAAGAGGCTACGAGCAGTACTTC. The chain joins TRBV28 to TRBJ2-7, with a weak D call TRBD2 (7 bases). V was cut by 5 bases and J by 3 bases, with 17 bases left in between. Germline CDR1 is MDHEN and CDR2 is SYDVKM. This CDR3 has 15 residues.

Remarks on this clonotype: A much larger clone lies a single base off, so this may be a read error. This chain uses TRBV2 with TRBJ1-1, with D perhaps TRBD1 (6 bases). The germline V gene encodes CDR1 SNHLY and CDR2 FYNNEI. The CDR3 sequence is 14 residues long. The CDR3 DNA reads TGTGCCAGCAGTTACGACAGGCTGAACACTGTAGCTTTCTTT. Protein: CASSYDRLNTVAFF.

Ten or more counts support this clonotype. The CDR3 DNA is TGTGCCAGACAGACACGTTATAATTCACCCCTCCACTTT. Its protein product is CARQTRYNSPLHF. The V gene is TRBV2, the J gene TRBJ1-6; no clear D. Germline values: CDR1 SNHLY, CDR2 FYNNEI. V was cut by 9 bases and J by 4 bases, with 10 bases left in between. CDR3 length: 13 residues.

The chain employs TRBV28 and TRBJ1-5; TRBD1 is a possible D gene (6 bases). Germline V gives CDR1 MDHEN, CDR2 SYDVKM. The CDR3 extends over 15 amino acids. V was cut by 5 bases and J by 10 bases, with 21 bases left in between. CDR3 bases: TGTGCCAGCAGTAGCAGAGGGGGTAGGGGGTTACCCCAGCATTTT. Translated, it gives CASSSRGGRGLPQHF.

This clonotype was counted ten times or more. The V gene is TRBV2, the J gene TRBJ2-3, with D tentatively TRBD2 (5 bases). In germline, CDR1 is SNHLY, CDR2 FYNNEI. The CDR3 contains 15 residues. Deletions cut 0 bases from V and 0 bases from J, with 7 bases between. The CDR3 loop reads CASSEARTSTDTQYF. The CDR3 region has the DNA TGTGCCAGCAGTGAAGCGCGGACTAGCACAGATACGCAGTATTTT.

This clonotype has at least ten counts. This CDR3 reads CASSLVGGGNQPQHF. DNA of the CDR3: TGTGCCAGCAGCTTAGTTGGGGGTGGCAATCAGCCCCAGCATTTT. This rearrangement joins TRBV7-8 to TRBJ1-5, with D perhaps matching TRBD1 (5 bases). This CDR3 spans 15 amino acids. The V gene lost 1 base and the J gene lost 2 bases, with 9 bases spanning the gap. CDR1 and CDR2 (germline): SGHVS, FQNEAQ.

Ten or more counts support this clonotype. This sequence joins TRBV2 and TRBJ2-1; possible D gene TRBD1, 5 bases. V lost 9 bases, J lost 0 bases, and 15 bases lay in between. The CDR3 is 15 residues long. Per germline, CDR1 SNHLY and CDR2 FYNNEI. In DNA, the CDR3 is TGTGCCAGTGTCTTTCAGGGCATCTCCTACAATGAGCAGTTCTTC. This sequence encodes CASVFQGISYNEQFF.

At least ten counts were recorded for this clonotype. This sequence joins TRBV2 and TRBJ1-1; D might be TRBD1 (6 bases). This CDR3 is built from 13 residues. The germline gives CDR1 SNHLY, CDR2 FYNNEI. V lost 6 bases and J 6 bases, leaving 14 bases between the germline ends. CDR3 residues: CASRTGSVPEAFF. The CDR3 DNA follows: TGTGCCAGCAGGACAGGTAGTGTCCCTGAAGCTTTCTTT.

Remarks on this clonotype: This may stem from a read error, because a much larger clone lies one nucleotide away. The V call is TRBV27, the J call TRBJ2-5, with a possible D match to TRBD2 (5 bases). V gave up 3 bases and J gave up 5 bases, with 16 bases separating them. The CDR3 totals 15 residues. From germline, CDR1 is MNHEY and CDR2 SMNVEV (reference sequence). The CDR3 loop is CASSFSPVGVETQYF. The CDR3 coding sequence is TGTGCCAGCAGTTTTTCTCCAGTGGGAGTGGAGACCCAGTACTTC.

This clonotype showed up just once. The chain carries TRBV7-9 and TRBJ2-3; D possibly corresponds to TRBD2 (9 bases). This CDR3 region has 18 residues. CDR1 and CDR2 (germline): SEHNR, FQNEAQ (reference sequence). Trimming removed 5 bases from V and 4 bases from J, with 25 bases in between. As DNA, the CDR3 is TGTGCCAGCAGCGAAACGACAGGGGCGCGGGAGGGCCCAGATACGCAGTATTTT. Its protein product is CASSETTGAREGPDTQYF.

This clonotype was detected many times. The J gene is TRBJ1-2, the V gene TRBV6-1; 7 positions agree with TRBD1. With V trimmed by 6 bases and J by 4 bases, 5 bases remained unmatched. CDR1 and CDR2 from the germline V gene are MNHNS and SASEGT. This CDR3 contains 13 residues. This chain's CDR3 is CASRSQGLYGYTF. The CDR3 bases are TGTGCCAGCAGATCACAGGGGCTCTATGGCTACACCTTC.

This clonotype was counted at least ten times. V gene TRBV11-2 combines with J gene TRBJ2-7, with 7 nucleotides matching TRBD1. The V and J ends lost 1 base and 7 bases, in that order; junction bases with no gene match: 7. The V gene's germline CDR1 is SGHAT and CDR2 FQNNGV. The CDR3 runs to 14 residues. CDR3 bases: TGTGCCAGCAGCTTAGTAGTAGGGGGCTTGGAGCAGTACTTC. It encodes CASSLVVGGLEQYF.

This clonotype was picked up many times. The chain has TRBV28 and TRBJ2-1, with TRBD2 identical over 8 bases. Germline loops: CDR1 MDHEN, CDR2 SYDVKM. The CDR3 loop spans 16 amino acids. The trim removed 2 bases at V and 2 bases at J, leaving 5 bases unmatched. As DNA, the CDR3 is TGTGCCAGCAGTTTAAACCTAGCGGGCCCCTACAATGAGCAGTTCTTC. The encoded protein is CASSLNLAGPYNEQFF. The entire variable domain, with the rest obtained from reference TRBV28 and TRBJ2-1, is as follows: DVKVTQSSRYLVKRTGEKVFLECVQDMDHENMFWYRQDPGLGLRLIYFSYDVKMKEKGDIPEGYSVSREKKERFSLILESASTNQTSMYLCASSLNLAGPYNEQFFGPGTRLTVL.

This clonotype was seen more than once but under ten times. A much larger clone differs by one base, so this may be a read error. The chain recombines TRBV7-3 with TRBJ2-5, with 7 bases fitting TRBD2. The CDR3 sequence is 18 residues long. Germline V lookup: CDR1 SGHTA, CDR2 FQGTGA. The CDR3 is CASSPKSVREQYQEAQYF. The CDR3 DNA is TGTGCCAGCAGCCCCAAGTCGGTGCGGGAGCAATATCAAGAGGCCCAGTACTTC.

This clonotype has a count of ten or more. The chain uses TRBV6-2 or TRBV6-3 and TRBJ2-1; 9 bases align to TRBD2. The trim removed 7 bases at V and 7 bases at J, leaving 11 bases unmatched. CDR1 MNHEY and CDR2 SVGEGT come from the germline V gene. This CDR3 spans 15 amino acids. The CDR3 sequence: CASTEWEGLANEQFF. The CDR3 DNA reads TGTGCCAGCACCGAGTGGGAGGGACTAGCTAATGAGCAGTTCTTC.

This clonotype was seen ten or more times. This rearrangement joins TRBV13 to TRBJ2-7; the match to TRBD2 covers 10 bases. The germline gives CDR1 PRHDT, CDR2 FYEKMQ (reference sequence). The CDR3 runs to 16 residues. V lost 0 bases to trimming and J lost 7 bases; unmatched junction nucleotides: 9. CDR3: CASSLGALAGVREQYF. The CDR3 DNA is TGTGCCAGCAGCTTAGGCGCGCTAGCGGGAGTAAGGGAGCAGTACTTC.

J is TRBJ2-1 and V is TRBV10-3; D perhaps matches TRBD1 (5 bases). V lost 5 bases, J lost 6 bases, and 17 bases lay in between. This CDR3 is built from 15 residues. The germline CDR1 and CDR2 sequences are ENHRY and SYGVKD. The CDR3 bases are TGTGCCATCAGTCTAACAGGCCCAACGTCCAATGAGCAGTTCTTC. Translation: CAISLTGPTSNEQFF.

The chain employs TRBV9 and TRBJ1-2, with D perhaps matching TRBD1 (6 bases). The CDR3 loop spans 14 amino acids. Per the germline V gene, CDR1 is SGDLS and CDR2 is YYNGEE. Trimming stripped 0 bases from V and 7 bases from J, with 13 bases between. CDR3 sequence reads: CASSVDLGGAGYTF. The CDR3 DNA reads TGTGCCAGCAGCGTAGATTTAGGGGGGGCTGGCTACACCTTC.

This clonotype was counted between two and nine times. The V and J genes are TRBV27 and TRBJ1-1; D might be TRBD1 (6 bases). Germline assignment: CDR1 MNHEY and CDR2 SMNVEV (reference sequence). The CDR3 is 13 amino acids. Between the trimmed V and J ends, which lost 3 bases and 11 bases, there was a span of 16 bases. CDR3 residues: CASSLDWGGEAFF. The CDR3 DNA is TGTGCCAGCAGTTTGGATTGGGGGGGCGAGGCTTTCTTT.